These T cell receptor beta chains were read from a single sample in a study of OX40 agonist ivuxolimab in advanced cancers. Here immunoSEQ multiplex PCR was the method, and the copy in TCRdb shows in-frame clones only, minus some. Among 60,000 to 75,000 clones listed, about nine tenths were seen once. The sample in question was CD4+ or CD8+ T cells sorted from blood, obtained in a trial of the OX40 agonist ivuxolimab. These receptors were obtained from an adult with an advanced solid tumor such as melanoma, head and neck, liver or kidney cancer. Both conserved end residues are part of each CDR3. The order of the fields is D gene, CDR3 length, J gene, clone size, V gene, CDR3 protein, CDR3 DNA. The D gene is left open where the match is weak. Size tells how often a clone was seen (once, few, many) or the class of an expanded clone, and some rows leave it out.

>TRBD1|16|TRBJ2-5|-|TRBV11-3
CARGRSGQGDFETQYF
TGTGCCAGGGGCCGGTCGGGACAGGGGGATTTCGAGACCCAGTACTTC
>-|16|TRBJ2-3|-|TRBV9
CASSVGNRDLTDTQYF
TGTGCCAGCAGTGTAGGGAACAGGGACCTCACAGATACGCAGTATTTT
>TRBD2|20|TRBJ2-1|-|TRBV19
CASTSRRTSGGESSYNEQFF
TGTGCCAGTACCTCACGTAGGACTAGCGGGGGGGAGAGCTCCTACAATGAGCAGTTCTTC
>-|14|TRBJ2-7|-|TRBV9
CASSVGGPLDEQYF
TGTGCCAGCAGCGTAGGGGGACCGCTCGACGAGCAGTACTTC
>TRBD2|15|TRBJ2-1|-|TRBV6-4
CASSDGAGALNEQFF
TGTGCCAGCAGTGACGGAGCGGGAGCCCTCAATGAGCAGTTCTTC
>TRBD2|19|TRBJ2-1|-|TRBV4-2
CASSPKLLAGVSSYNEQFF
TGTGCCAGCAGCCCGAAACTACTAGCGGGGGTAAGCTCCTACAATGAGCAGTTCTTC
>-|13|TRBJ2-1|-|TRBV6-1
CASSEGWGAEQFF
TGTGCCAGCAGTGAAGGGTGGGGAGCAGAGCAGTTCTTC
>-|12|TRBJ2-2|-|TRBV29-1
CSVQGNTGELFF
TGCAGCGTACAGGGGAACACCGGGGAGCTGTTTTTT
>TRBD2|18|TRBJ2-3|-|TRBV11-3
CASSAGLAGGFGTDTQYF
TGTGCCAGCAGCGCGGGACTAGCGGGAGGGTTCGGGACAGATACGCAGTATTTT
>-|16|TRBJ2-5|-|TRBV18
CASSPPTAQYLRAQYF
TGTGCCAGCTCACCACCCACAGCCCAATACCTTAGGGCCCAGTACTTC
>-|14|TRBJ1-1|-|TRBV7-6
CAVSGGRVNTEAFF
TGTGCCGTAAGCGGGGGCAGGGTGAACACTGAAGCTTTCTTT
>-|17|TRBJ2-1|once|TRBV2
CASSEQSWTPNYNEQFF
TGTGCCAGCAGTGAGCAATCATGGACACCTAACTACAATGAGCAGTTCTTC
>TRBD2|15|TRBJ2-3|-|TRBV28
CASSLWREGPDTQYF
TGTGCCAGCAGTTTATGGCGGGAGGGCCCCGATACGCAGTATTTT
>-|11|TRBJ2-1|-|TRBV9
CASARGNEQFF
TGTGCCAGCGCTCGGGGCAATGAGCAGTTCTTC
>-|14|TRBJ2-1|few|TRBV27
CASSLEVWDNEQFF
TGTGCCAGCAGTTTGGAGGTGTGGGACAATGAGCAGTTCTTC
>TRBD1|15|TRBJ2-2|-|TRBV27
CATETGGAGTGELFF
TGTGCCACCGAGACAGGGGGCGCTGGGACCGGGGAGCTGTTTTTT
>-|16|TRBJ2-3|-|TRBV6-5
CASSYGIGVSTDTQYF
TGTGCCAGCAGTTACGGTATAGGGGTTAGCACAGATACGCAGTATTTT
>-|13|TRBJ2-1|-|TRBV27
CASSLSNYNEQFF
TGTGCCAGCAGTTTATCGAACTACAATGAGCAGTTCTTC
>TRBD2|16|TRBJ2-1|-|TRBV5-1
CASSLSLGREGNEQFF
TGCGCCAGCAGCTTGAGTTTGGGTCGGGAGGGGAATGAGCAGTTCTTC
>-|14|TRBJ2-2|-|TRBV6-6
CASSLVQNTGELFF
TGTGCCAGCAGTTTGGTCCAAAACACCGGGGAGCTGTTTTTT
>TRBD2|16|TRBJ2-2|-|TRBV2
CASTGTSGRVTGELFF
TGTGCCAGCACCGGGACTAGCGGGAGGGTCACCGGGGAGCTGTTTTTT
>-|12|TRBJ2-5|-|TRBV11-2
CASSTPEFTQYF
TGTGCCAGCAGCACCCCGGAGTTTACCCAGTACTTC
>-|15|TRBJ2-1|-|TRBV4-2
CASSQPWPNYNEQFF
TGTGCCAGCAGCCAACCTTGGCCGAACTACAATGAGCAGTTCTTC
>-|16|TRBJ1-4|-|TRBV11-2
CASSLTFGVLNEKLFF
TGTGCCAGCAGCTTAACTTTCGGGGTACTTAATGAAAAACTGTTTTTT
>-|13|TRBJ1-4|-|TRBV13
CASSLEGGEKLFF
TGTGCCAGCAGCTTAGAAGGGGGGGAAAAACTGTTTTTT
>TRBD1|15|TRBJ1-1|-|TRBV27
CASSLGTGGRTEAFF
TGTGCCAGCAGTCTCGGGACAGGGGGTCGCACTGAAGCTTTCTTT
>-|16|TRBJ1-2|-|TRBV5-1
CASSLTGSASNYGYTF
TGCGCCAGCAGCTTGACAGGGTCCGCTTCTAACTATGGCTACACCTTC
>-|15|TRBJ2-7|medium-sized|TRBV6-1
CASRGSDEGSYEQYF
TGTGCCAGCAGGGGCTCAGACGAGGGTTCCTACGAGCAGTACTTC
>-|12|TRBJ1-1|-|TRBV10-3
CAIRASNTEAFF
TGTGCCATCAGGGCAAGCAACACTGAAGCTTTCTTT
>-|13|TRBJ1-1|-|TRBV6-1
CASRTSGFTEAFF
TGTGCCAGCAGGACCTCAGGGTTCACTGAAGCTTTCTTT
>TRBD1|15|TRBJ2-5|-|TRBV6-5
CASNLNRGVQETQYF
TGTGCCAGCAACCTAAACAGGGGCGTCCAAGAGACCCAGTACTTC
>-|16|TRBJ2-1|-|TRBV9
CASSPQGRWGLDEQFF
TGTGCCAGCAGCCCGCAGGGTCGGTGGGGATTAGATGAGCAGTTCTTC
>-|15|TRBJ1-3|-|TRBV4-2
CASSQDGGSGNTIYF
TGTGCCAGCAGCCAAGATGGAGGCTCTGGAAACACCATATATTTT
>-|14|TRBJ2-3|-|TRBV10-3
CAIRPGPRTDTQYF
TGTGCCATCAGGCCCGGACCCAGAACAGATACGCAGTATTTT
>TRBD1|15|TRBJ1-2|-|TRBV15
CATSPRTGENYGYTF
TGTGCCACCAGCCCCCGGACAGGGGAGAACTATGGCTACACCTTC
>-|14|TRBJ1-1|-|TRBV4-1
CASSLTQENTEAFF
TGCGCCAGCAGCCTGACCCAGGAGAACACTGAAGCTTTCTTT
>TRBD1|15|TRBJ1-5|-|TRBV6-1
CASSLDRGSNQPQHF
TGTGCCAGCAGCCTGGACAGGGGAAGCAATCAGCCCCAGCATTTT
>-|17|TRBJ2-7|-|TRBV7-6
CASSLAQQGGISYEQYF
TGTGCCAGCAGCTTAGCCCAGCAGGGGGGGATCTCCTACGAGCAGTACTTC
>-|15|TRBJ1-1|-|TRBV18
CASSPPRGADTEAFF
TGTGCCAGCTCACCACCGCGAGGGGCAGACACTGAAGCTTTCTTT
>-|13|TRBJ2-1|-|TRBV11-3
CASSLGLGGEQFF
TGTGCCAGCAGCTTAGGGTTGGGTGGTGAGCAGTTCTTC
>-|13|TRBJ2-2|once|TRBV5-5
CASTLGGVGELFF
TGTGCCAGCACCCTAGGGGGGGTCGGGGAGCTGTTTTTT
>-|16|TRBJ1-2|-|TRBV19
CASSPQASAGPAGSTF
TGTGCCAGTAGTCCCCAGGCGTCTGCAGGGCCGGCCGGTTCTACCTTC
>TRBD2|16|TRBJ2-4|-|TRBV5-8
CASSLLSGLGQNIQYF
TGTGCCAGCAGCTTGTTATCGGGACTAGGGCAAAACATTCAGTACTTC
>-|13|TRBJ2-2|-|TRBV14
CASSSQGNGELFF
TGTGCCAGCAGCTCACAGGGTAACGGGGAGCTGTTTTTT
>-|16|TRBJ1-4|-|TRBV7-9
CASSSNMMGMNEKLFF
TGTGCCAGCAGCTCTAACATGATGGGGATGAATGAAAAACTGTTTTTT
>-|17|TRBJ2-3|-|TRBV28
CASSPPDTRVDTDTQYF
TGTGCCAGCAGTCCACCGGACACGCGGGTTGACACAGATACGCAGTATTTT
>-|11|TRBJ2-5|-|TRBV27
CASSLGETQYF
TGTGCCAGCAGTTTAGGGGAGACCCAGTACTTC